The rows below give T cell receptor beta chains drawn from one sample of a study of cytomegalovirus exposure and HLA in healthy donors. Sequenced by immunoSEQ multiplex PCR; TCRdb stores in-frame clones only, minus some. The sample consists of about 98,000 clones, approximately 78% of them appearing once. The sequenced sample consisted of PBMCs. These receptor sequences come from a man in his forties in good health and CMV-seronegative. Both conserved end residues are trimmed from each CDR3.

TRBV6-4	TRBJ1-2	ASRSAANYGYT
TRBV28	TRBJ2-7	ASSFRGGGYEQY
TRBV30	TRBJ2-7	AWSRGGGVIYEQY
TRBV2	TRBJ2-7	ASSEHSSREQY
TRBV29-1	TRBJ2-7	SVQGRDIHKSQY
TRBV27	TRBJ1-2	ASSSGQGTYGYT
TRBV6-1	TRBJ1-5	ASRGGVENQPQH
TRBV6-5	TRBJ2-7	ASRDRDEQY
TRBV7-9	TRBJ2-3	ASTGQGGNTQY
TRBV28	TRBJ1-1	ASSGTGGANF
TRBV5-1	TRBJ1-1	ASSLTPIADAF
TRBV7-2	TRBJ2-5	ASSKGGQKETQY
TRBV5-4	TRBJ2-5	ASSPDPGGQWETQY
TRBV11-2	TRBJ2-7	ASSLVAGDYEQY
TRBV5-5	TRBJ2-3	ASSLLPAGGLSTDTQY
TRBV5-6	TRBJ1-1	ASSLYFVAEAF
TRBV9	TRBJ2-2	ASSVGGGATGELF
TRBV7-8	TRBJ2-7	ASSSEGHSYEQY
TRBV9	TRBJ2-5	ASSSTGGGTETQY
TRBV25-1	TRBJ1-6	ASSGGNRGDSSLH
TRBV6-1	TRBJ1-1	ASSDVPGSGTEAF
TRBV2	TRBJ2-3	ASSDSGGAGDTQY
TRBV7-6	TRBJ2-5	ASSLGVAGGKETQY
TRBV5-1	TRBJ2-7	ASSRTGTFYEQY
TRBV30	TRBJ1-1	ATGLGGYEAF
TRBV10-2	TRBJ2-2	ASLGRTGWTGELF
TRBV27	TRBJ2-7	ASSFGSRGGDYEQY
TRBV5-1	TRBJ1-2	ASRVTAGTRPGYT
TRBV7-3	TRBJ2-2	ASSLSRGDTGELF
TRBV5-6	TRBJ1-1	ASSLSGGGRAF
TRBV5-1	TRBJ1-1	ASSPHTQGTVNTEAF
TRBV10-1	TRBJ2-3	ASSETSGATDTQY
TRBV28	TRBJ1-5	ASSFDRGQPQH
TRBV11-2	TRBJ2-5	ASSLDRFETQY
TRBV5-1	NA	ANSSMDRVYEQY
TRBV28	TRBJ2-2	ASSLTGQGNTGELF
TRBV7-3	TRBJ2-1	ASSMNGESYNEQF
TRBV6-1	TRBJ2-1	ASTTGQYYNEQF
TRBV29-1	TRBJ2-5	SALAGGPETQY
TRBV30	TRBJ1-3	AWGGLTSGNTIY
TRBV16	TRBJ2-7	ASTHTPGRTYEQY
TRBV21-1	TRBJ1-4	ASSNDEAKLF
TRBV2	TRBJ2-1	ASRDRVRNEQF
TRBV11-2	TRBJ2-3	ASSPRTGEDTQY
TRBV4-2	TRBJ2-7	ASSRDRTYEQY
TRBV7-2	TRBJ2-1	ASSPQNEQF
TRBV18	TRBJ1-1	ASSTGNTEAF
TRBV13	TRBJ2-7	ASSLARDSLYEQY
TRBV7-6	TRBJ2-5	ASSLEAGTGRETQY
TRBV5-1	TRBJ2-1	ASSLREFSSYNEQF
TRBV7-9	TRBJ2-1	ASSGRDRGRGEQF
TRBV11-2	TRBJ1-5	ASSLGAGKINQPQH
TRBV5-4	TRBJ2-1	ASSLGGYNEQF
TRBV28	TRBJ1-4	ASSLGGGLNEKLF
TRBV2	TRBJ1-2	ASKRDGYGYT
TRBV6-6	TRBJ2-3	ASEGTDTQY
TRBV4-1	TRBJ1-1	ASSQDGGQGLTEAF
TRBV7-7	TRBJ2-3	ASSTSSVDTQY
TRBV6-5	TRBJ1-5	ASSGGQGVFQPQH
TRBV21-1	TRBJ1-1	ASSKVRRTAIEAF